This T cell receptor beta chain comes out of a study of beta chain features in type 1 diabetes. Findings of the study overall: Across patients, naive, central memory and Treg TCRB repertoires exhibited apparently greater similarity than was observed across healthy donors.

A remark on this clone: No antigen is known for it.

The whole isolated RNA underwent reverse transcription, so sequencing captured expressed TCRB transcripts. Data came from immunoSEQ multiplex PCR; TCRdb stores just in-frame clones and leaves some out. Seen here are some 150,000 clones, roughly 10% observed once, and the top ten hold approximately 1.3%. V lost 2 bases to trimming and J lost 4 bases; unmatched junction nucleotides: 2. Germline CDR1 MGHRA, CDR2 YSYEKL. The CDR3 is 15 amino acids. This sequence originates from a man aged 18 to 30 in good health. This chain joins TRBV4-1 and TRBJ1-5; 10 positions agree with TRBD1. The sequenced material came from naive CD4+ T cells from blood. This CDR3 reads CASSQPGQGNQPQHF. In nucleotides, the CDR3 is TGCGCCAGCAGCCAACCGGGACAGGGGAATCAGCCCCAGCATTTT.